The 15 T cell receptor beta chains below come from one sample, sequenced in a study of cytomegalovirus exposure and HLA in healthy donors. Clones were sequenced by immunoSEQ multiplex PCR, and TCRdb holds only the in-frame ones, with some missing. The profile covers 110,000 to 150,000 clones, with more than 85% appearing a single time and approximately 0.7% taken by the ten largest. Sequencing input: PBMCs. The receptors here all came from a man younger than 35 in good health and CMV-seronegative.

The chain couples TRBV15 to TRBJ2-5, with 9 nucleotides matching TRBD2. J was trimmed by 5 bases and V by 1 base; bases with no gene match: 17. CDR1 is LNHNV and CDR2 is YYDKDF in the germline V gene (reference sequence). There are 19 residues in the CDR3. The CDR3 coding sequence is TGTGCCACCAGCAGAGGCACCCCGGGTAGTAGCGGGAGTTGGGAGACCCAGTACTTC. It yields the protein CATSRGTPGSSGSWETQYF.

The chain links TRBV28 to TRBJ1-5; D unresolved. V lost 1 base to trimming and J lost 1 base, with 14 bases between them. Germline CDR1 MDHEN, CDR2 SYDVKM. The CDR3 runs to 17 residues. CDR3 DNA sequence: TGTGCCAGCAGTTTATTTGCCGTGCGTTTCAGCAATCAGCCCCAGCATTTT. Its protein is CASSLFAVRFSNQPQHF.

The chain carries TRBV6-6 and TRBJ2-4; D gene unclear. The ends were cut back, 5 bases at V and 1 base at J, with 12 bases in the middle. This CDR3 region has 15 residues. CDR1 is MNHNY, CDR2 SVGAGI, per germline (reference sequence). The CDR3 region is CASSHQTPAKNIQYF. The CDR3 coding sequence is TGTGCCAGCAGTCACCAGACACCCGCCAAAAACATTCAGTACTTC.

This clone is a singleton in its sample. The chain recombines TRBV19 with TRBJ1-1; weak D call: TRBD1 (6 bases). The ends were cut back, 6 bases at V and 7 bases at J, with 18 bases in the middle. Germline CDR1 is LNHDA and CDR2 is SQIVND (reference sequence). The CDR3 sequence is 14 residues long. CDR3 protein: CASSLRRGADEAFF. In DNA form, the CDR3 reads TGTGCCAGTAGCCTCCGACGGGGGGCAGATGAAGCTTTCTTT.

The chain has TRBV10-1 and TRBJ2-1; 8 nucleotides agree with TRBD2. Trimming cost V 4 bases and J 0 bases; bases outside gene matches: 5. The CDR3 totals 16 residues. The V gene's germline CDR1 is WNHNN and CDR2 SYGVQD (reference sequence). CDR3 DNA sequence: TGCGCCAGCAGTGGTTCGGCGGGAGGCTCCTACAATGAGCAGTTCTTC. This sequence encodes CASSGSAGGSYNEQFF.

This rearrangement joins TRBV5-4 to TRBJ2-1; 7 nucleotides match TRBD2. This CDR3 comprises 16 residues. V lost 0 bases and J lost 9; bases outside the gene matches: 12. Germline V gene data show CDR1 as SGHNT and CDR2 as YYREEE (reference sequence). The CDR3 DNA is TGTGCCAGCAGCTTGGCTGCGGGGAGGGGATTTGGTGAGCAGTTCTTC. Translating gives CASSLAAGRGFGEQFF.

The J gene is TRBJ1-2, the V gene TRBV10-2; no clear D gene. The ends were cut back, 2 bases at V and 5 bases at J, with 9 bases in the middle. The germline V gene encodes CDR1 WSHSY and CDR2 SAAADI. The CDR3 consists of 13 residues. The CDR3 is CASSERERYGYTF. CDR3 nucleotide sequence: TGCGCCAGCAGTGAGAGAGAACGATATGGCTACACCTTC.

The CDR3 spells CASSSSGRSSYEQYV. The CDR3 region has the DNA TGTGCCAGCAGCTCTAGCGGGAGGAGCTCCTACGAGCAGTACGTC. The J gene is TRBJ2-7, the V gene TRBV7-7, with TRBD2 matching over 11 bases. The CDR3 runs to 15 residues. With V trimmed by 4 bases and J by 0 bases, 2 bases remained unmatched. Per the germline V gene, CDR1 is SSHAT and CDR2 is FNYEAQ (reference sequence).

The chain couples TRBV27 to TRBJ2-3, with D possibly matching TRBD1 (8 bases). CDR1 and CDR2 from the germline V gene are MNHEY and SMNVEV (reference sequence). The V gene lost 0 bases and the J gene lost 0 bases, with 16 bases spanning the gap. This CDR3 has 18 amino acids. CDR3 residues: CASSLSPTGGGSTDTQYF. For the CDR3, the DNA is TGTGCCAGCAGTTTATCACCAACAGGGGGGGGTAGCACAGATACGCAGTATTTT.

The rearrangement joins TRBV19 to TRBJ2-5; D may be TRBD2 (5 bases). The CDR3 spans 15 residues. V dropped 1 base and J dropped 5 bases, with 14 bases sitting between them. From germline, CDR1 is LNHDA and CDR2 SQIVND (reference sequence). CDR3 protein: CASSIGFGKGETQYF. As DNA, the CDR3 is TGTGCCAGTAGTATAGGGTTCGGGAAAGGCGAGACCCAGTACTTC.

The chain has TRBV29-1 and TRBJ1-1, with 7 positions matching TRBD1. The CDR3 runs 12 residues. Germline CDR1 reads SQVTM; CDR2 reads ANQGSEA. V lost 5 bases and J lost 7; bases outside the gene matches: 7. CDR3 residues: CSVRFRGNEAFF. The CDR3 DNA is TGCAGCGTTCGTTTCAGGGGGAATGAAGCTTTCTTT.

V is TRBV9 and J is TRBJ2-2; 7 positions match TRBD1. CDR1 is SGDLS and CDR2 is YYNGEE in the germline V gene. With 0 bases clipped from V and 0 bases from J, the junction kept 2 bases outside the gene matches. CDR3 length: 16 amino acids. CDR3 protein: CASSVVQGANTGELFF. In DNA, the CDR3 is TGTGCCAGCAGCGTAGTCCAGGGGGCGAACACCGGGGAGCTGTTTTTT.

The V gene is TRBV5-1, the J gene TRBJ2-5; D may be TRBD2 (6 bases). Germline CDR1 SGHRS, CDR2 YFSETQ. The CDR3 loop spans 14 amino acids. With 7 bases removed from V and 4 bases from J, the gap between germline ends came to 17 bases. The CDR3 sequence: CASGIPGGAETQYF. CDR3 sequence (DNA): TGCGCCAGCGGAATTCCCGGGGGAGCAGAGACCCAGTACTTC.

This chain links TRBV10-3 with TRBJ1-1; no firm D call. The CDR3 has 16 amino acids. The V end was cut by 0 bases, the J end by 0 bases, with 11 bases between. CDR1 is ENHRY, CDR2 SYGVKD, per germline. CDR3 nucleotides: TGTGCCATCAGTGAGTCCGAAGCGGCCATGAACACTGAAGCTTTCTTT. Encoded protein: CAISESEAAMNTEAFF.

This chain links TRBV4-3 with TRBJ2-3; 8 bases match TRBD1. The CDR3 runs to 15 residues. Trimming cost V 4 bases and J 2 bases; bases outside gene matches: 5. The germline gives CDR1 LGHNA, CDR2 YSLEER. CDR3 sequence: CASSPGTGHTDTQYF. In DNA, the CDR3 is TGCGCCAGCAGCCCAGGGACAGGCCACACAGATACGCAGTATTTT.